The source of this TCR beta chain is a study of blood T cell repertoires in COVID-19. Turning to the study itself: COVID-19 samples, acute and convalescent, were from the United States, Italy and Spain.

Repertoires were generated with immunoSEQ multiplex PCR, while TCRdb's copy carries only in-frame clones and drops some. Of tens of thousands of clones in the sample, 75% to 90% were seen once. Per germline, CDR1 MDHEN and CDR2 SYDVKM. Trimming pared 5 bases from V and 0 bases from J, leaving 17 bases between. CDR3 length equals 16 residues. The chain carries TRBV28 and TRBJ2-7, with D perhaps TRBD2 (5 bases). The source material was peripheral blood. This TCR was sampled from a human donor in a cohort sampled during active COVID-19. This CDR3 is CASSLRGRSSSYEQYF. DNA of the CDR3: TGTGCCAGCAGTCTCCGGGGTAGATCGTCCTCCTACGAGCAGTACTTC. Filled out from reference TRBV28 and TRBJ2-7, the complete variable domain reads DVKVTQSSRYLVKRTGEKVFLECVQDMDHENMFWYRQDPGLGLRLIYFSYDVKMKEKGDIPEGYSVSREKKERFSLILESASTNQTSMYLCASSLRGRSSSYEQYFGPGTRLTVT.